This paragraph covers one TCR beta chain sequence. Recovery meant two consecutive negative NP/OP PCR tests, professional clearance, or resolved symptoms. This sample was taken from a study of blood T cell repertoires in COVID-19. Study as a whole: Some COVID-19 samples were acute and others convalescent; all came from the United States, Italy and Spain. PBMCs, B-cell-depleted T cells, or T cells provided the cDNA or gDNA that made up the material.

Germline CDR1 reads SGHRS; CDR2 reads YFSETQ. The V gene lost 2 bases and the J gene lost 12 bases, with 18 bases spanning the gap. The CDR3 is 14 residues long. As originally analysed: Researchers report that nucleated cell counts were estimated from reference gene primer amplification. TCRdb's copy holds only in-frame clones and misses some; the assay was immunoSEQ multiplex PCR. V and J calls and clone size are given by that table; D and trimming were obtained from the DNA. The sample records hundreds of thousands of clones, about nine tenths being singletons. Specimen: PBMCs or T cells enriched from blood (not recorded which). This TCR came from a woman in her 40s who had recovered from COVID-19. The gene calls are TRBV5-1 and TRBJ2-1; perhaps TRBD1 as D (5 bases). The CDR3 nucleotides read TGCGCCAGCAGCTTCGACAGATACAATGATTGGCAGTTCTTC. It translates to CASSFDRYNDWQFF.